This note documents a single T cell receptor beta chain sequence. This specimen comes from a study of blood T cell repertoires in COVID-19. Study context: PBMCs, B-cell-depleted T cells, or T cells were the source of the cDNA or gDNA that made up the material.

TCRdb keeps only in-frame clones here, not all; method: immunoSEQ multiplex PCR. The sample records about 180,000 clones, around four fifths being singletons. The V gene end was trimmed by 1 base and the J gene end by 0 bases; junction bases not matched to a gene: 9. Germline V gives CDR1 SGHRS, CDR2 YFSETQ. The CDR3 is made up of 20 amino acids. The receptor's source is a man between 65 and 79 years old with active or convalescent COVID-19. Sequencing was carried out using peripheral blood. The genes are TRBV5-1 and TRBJ2-1; 14 bases are a match to TRBD2. The CDR3, as DNA: TGCGCCAGCAGCTTGTTCGGGACTAGCGGGAGAAGCTCCTCCTACAATGAGCAGTTCTTC. Protein product: CASSLFGTSGRSSSYNEQFF.